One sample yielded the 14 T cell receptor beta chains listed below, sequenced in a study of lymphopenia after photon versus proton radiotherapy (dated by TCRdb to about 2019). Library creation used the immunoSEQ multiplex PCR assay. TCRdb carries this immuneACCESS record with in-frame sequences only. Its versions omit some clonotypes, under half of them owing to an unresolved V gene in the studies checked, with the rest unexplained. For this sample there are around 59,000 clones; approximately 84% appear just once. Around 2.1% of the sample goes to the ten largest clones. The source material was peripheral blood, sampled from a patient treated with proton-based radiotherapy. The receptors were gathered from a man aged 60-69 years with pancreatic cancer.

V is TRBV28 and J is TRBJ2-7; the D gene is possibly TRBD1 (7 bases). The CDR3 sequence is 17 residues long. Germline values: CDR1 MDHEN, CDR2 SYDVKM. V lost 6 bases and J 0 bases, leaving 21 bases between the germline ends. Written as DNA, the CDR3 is TGTGCCAGCAGGACCCAACGCGGGACAGTCCACTCCTACGAGCAGTACTTC. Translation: CASRTQRGTVHSYEQYF.

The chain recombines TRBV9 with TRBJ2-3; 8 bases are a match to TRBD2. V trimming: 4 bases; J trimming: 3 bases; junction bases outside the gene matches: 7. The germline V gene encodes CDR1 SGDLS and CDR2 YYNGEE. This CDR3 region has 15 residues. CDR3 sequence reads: CASSPGLAATDTQYF. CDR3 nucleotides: TGTGCCAGCAGCCCCGGACTAGCAGCTACAGATACGCAGTATTTT.

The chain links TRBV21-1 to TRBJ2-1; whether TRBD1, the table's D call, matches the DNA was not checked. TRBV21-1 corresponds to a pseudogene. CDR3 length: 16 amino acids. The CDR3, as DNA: TGTGCCAGCAGCCCCCCTCATCGGACAGGTGGCAATGAGCAGTTCTTC. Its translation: CASSPPHRTGGNEQFF.

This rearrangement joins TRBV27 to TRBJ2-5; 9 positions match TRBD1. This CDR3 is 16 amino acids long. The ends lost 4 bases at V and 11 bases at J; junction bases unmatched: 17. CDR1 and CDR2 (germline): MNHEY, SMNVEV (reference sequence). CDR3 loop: CASSYGTLGTGKEQYF. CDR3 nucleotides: TGTGCCAGCAGTTATGGGACCTTAGGGACAGGGAAGGAGCAGTACTTC.

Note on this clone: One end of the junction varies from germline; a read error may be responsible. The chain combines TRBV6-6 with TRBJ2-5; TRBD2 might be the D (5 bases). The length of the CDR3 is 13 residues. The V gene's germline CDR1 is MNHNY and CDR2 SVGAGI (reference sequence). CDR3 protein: CASSYTLAETRYF. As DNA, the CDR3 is TGTGCCAGCAGTTACACTCTAGCCGAGACCCGGTACTTC.

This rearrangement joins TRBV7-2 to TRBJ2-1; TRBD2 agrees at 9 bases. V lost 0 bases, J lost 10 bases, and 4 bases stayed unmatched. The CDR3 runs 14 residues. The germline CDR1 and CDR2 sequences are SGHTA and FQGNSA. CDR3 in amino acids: CASSLARAGGEQFF. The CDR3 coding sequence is TGTGCCAGCAGCTTAGCGAGGGCGGGAGGGGAGCAGTTCTTC.

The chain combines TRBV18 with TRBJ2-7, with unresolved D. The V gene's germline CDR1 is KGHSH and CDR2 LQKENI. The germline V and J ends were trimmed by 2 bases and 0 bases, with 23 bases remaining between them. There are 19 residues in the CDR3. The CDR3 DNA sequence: TGTGCCAGCTCACCAAGTACCGGTAGGCTCACAGTCAGCTCCTACGAGCAGTACTTC. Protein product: CASSPSTGRLTVSSYEQYF.

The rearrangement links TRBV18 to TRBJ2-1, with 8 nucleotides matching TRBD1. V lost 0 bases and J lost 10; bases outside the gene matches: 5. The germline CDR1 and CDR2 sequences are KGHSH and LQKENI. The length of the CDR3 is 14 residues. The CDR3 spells CASSPPFRDREQFF. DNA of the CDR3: TGTGCCAGCTCACCACCATTCAGGGACAGGGAGCAGTTCTTC.

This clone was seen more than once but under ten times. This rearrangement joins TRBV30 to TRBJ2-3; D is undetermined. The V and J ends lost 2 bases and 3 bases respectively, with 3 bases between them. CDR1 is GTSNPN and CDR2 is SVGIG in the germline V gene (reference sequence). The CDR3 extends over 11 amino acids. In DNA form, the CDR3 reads TGTGCCTGGAGTTTGACAGATACGCAGTATTTT. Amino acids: CAWSLTDTQYF.

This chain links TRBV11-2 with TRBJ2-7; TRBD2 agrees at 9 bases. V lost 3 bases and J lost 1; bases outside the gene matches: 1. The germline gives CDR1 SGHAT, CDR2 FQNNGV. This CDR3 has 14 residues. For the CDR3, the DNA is TGTGCCAGCAGCTTGACTAGCGGATCCTACGAGCAGTACTTC. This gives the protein CASSLTSGSYEQYF.

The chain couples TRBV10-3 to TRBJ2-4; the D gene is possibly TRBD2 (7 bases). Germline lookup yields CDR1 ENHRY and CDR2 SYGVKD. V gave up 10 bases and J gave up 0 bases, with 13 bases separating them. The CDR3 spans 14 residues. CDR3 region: CASREGVAKNIQYF. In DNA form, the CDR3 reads TGTGCCAGCAGGGAGGGGGTAGCCAAAAACATTCAGTACTTC.

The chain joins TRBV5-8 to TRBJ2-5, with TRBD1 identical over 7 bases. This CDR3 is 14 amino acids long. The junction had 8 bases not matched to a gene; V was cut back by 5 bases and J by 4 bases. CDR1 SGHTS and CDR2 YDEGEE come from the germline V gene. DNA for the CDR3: TGTGCCAGCAGTCCCAGGACAGGTCCAGAGACCCAGTACTTC. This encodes CASSPRTGPETQYF.

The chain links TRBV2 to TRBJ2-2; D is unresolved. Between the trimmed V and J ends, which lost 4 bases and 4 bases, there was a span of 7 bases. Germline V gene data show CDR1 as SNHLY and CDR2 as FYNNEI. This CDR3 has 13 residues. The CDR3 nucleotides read TGTGCCAGCAGTGGCAGGCCCACCGGGGAGCTGTTTTTT. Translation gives CASSGRPTGELFF.

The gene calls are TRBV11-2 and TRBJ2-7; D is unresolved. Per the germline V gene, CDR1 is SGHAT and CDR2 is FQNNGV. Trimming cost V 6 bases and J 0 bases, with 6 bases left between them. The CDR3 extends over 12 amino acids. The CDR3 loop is CASRADSYEQYF. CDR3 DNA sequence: TGTGCCAGCAGGGCCGACTCCTACGAGCAGTACTTC. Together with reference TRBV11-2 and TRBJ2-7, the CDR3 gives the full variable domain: EAGVAQSPRYKIIEKRQSVAFWCNPISGHATLYWYQQILGQGPKLLIQFQNNGVVDDSQLPKDRFSAERLKGVDSTLKIQPAKLEDSAVYLCASRADSYEQYFGPGTRLTVT.